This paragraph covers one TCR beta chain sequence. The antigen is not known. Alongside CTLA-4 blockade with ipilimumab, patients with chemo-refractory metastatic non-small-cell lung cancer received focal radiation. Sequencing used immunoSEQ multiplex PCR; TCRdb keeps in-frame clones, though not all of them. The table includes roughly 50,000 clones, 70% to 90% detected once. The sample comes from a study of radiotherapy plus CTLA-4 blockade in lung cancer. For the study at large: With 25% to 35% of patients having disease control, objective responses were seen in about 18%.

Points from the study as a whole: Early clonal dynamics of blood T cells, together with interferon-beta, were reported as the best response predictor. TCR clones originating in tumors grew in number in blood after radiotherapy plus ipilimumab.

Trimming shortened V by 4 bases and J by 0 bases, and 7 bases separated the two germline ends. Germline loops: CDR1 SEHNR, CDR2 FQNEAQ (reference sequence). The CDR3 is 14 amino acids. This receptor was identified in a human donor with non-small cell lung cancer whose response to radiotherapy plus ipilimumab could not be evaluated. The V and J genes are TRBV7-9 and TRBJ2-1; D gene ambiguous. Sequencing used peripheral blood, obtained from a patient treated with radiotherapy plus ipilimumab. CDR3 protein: CASSSSSSYNEQFF. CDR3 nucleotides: TGTGCCAGCAGCTCTTCCAGCTCCTACAATGAGCAGTTCTTC.